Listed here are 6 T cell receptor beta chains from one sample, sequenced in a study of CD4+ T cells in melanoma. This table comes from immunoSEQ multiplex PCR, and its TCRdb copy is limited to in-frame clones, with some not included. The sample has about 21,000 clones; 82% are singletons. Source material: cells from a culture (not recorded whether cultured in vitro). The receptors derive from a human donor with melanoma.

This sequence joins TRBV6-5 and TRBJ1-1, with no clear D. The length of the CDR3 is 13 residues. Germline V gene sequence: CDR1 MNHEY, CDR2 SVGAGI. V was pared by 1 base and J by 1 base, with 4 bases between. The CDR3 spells CASSYWGNTEAFF. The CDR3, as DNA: TGTGCCAGCAGTTACTGGGGGAACACTGAAGCTTTCTTT.

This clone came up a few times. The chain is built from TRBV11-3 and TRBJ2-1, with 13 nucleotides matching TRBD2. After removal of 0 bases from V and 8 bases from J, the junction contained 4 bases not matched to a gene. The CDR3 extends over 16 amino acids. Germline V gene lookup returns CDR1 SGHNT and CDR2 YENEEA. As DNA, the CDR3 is TGTGCCAGCAGCTTAGACAAGACTAGCGGGGGGTATGAGCAGTTCTTC. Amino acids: CASSLDKTSGGYEQFF.

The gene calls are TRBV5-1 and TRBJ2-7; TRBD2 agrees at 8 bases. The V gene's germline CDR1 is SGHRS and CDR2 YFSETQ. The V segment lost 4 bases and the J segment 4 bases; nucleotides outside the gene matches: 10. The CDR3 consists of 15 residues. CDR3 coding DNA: TGCGCCAGCAGCCTTGCGGGGGGCGCAGGTTACGAGCAGTACTTC. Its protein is CASSLAGGAGYEQYF. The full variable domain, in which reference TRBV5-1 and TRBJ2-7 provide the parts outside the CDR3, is KAGVTQTPRYLIKTRGQQVTLSCSPISGHRSVSWYQQTPGQGLQFLFEYFSETQRNKGNFPGRFSGRQFSNSRSEMNVSTLELGDSALYLCASSLAGGAGYEQYFGPGTRLTVT.

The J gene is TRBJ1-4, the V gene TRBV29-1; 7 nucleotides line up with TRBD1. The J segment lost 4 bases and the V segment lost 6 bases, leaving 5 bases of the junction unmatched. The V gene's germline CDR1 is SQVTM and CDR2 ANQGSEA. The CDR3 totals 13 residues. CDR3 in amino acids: CSVSGTVNEKLFF. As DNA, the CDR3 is TGCAGCGTATCCGGGACAGTTAATGAAAAACTGTTTTTT.

CDR3 protein: CAWSLGSFGNEQFF. In DNA, the CDR3 is TGTGCCTGGAGTCTGGGGTCATTCGGCAATGAGCAGTTCTTC. This chain connects TRBV30 to TRBJ2-1; no reliable D call. Trimming took 2 bases from V and 6 from J, leaving 14 bases between them. Germline V lookup: CDR1 GTSNPN, CDR2 SVGIG (reference sequence). The CDR3 is 14 residues long.

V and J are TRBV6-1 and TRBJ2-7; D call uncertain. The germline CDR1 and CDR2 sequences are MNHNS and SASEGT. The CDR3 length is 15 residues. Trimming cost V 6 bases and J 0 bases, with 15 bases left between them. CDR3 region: CASRTRTASSYEQYF. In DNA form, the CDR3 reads TGTGCCAGCAGAACTCGGACCGCGAGCTCCTACGAGCAGTACTTC.